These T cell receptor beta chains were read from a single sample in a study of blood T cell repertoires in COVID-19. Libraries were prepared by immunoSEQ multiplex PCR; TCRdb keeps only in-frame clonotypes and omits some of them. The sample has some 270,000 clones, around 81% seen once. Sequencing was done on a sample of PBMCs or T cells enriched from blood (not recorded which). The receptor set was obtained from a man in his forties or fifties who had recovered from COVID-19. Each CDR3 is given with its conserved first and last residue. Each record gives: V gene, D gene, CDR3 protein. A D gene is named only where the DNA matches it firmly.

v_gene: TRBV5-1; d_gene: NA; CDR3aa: CASTSEGTEQYF
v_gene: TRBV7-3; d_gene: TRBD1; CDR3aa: CASSLTGQGNSPLHF
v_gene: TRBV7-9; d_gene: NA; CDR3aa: CASTSSDSGTTSEQYF
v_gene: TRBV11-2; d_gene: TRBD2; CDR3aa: CASSSGTSRTHEEQYF
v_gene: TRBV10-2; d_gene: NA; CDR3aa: CASSVADSNQPQHF
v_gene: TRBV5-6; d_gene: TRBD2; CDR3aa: CASSLESGRAVGEQYF
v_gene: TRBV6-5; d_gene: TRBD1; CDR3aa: CASSYSGGTGEQYF
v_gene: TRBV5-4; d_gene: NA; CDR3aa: CASSLAGNQPQHF
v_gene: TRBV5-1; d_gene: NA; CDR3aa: CASSPDKPNYGYTF
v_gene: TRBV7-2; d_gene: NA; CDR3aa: CASSLVQGSSYEQYF
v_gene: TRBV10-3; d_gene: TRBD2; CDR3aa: CAISEGSGRGEQYF
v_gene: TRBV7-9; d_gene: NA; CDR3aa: CASSFEGSTDTQYF
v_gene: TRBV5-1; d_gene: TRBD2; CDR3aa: CASREGTSGYNEQFF
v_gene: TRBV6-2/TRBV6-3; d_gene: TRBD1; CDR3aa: CASSPTGDLNQPQHF
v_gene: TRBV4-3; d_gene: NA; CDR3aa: CASSQDSGTNYGYTF
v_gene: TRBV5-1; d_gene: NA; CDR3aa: CASSLGGVGNQPQHF
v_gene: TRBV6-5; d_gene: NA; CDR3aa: CASSFRENTEAFF
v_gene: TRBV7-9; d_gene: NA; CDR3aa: CASSLSGTEAFF
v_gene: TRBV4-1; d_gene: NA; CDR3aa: CASSQDEQFYEQYF
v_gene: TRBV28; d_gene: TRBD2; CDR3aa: CASRIAGDSDEQYF
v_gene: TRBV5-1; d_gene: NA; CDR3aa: CASSPGPLHRSAYEQYF
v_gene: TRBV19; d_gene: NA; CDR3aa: CASSIAGGNQPQHF
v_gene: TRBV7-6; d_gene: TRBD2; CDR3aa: CASSNVLAGEYTQYF
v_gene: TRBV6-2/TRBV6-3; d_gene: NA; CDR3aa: CASSYPLAGTDTQYF
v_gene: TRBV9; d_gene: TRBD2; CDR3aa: CASSVVGGWSEQYF
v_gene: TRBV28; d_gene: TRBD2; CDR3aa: CASSKAGGRANEQFF
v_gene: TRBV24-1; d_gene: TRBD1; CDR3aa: CATSDKGQEKGTNEKLFF